The 22 T cell receptor beta chains listed next were all sequenced from one sample in a study of blood T cell repertoires in COVID-19. Profiled with immunoSEQ multiplex PCR; TCRdb holds only in-frame clones, not every one. Counted here are around 300,000 clones, 85% to 90% occurring once; the ten biggest clones make up roughly 13%. The specimen was peripheral blood. These receptors came from a human donor in a cohort sampled during active COVID-19.

The chain combines TRBV19 with TRBJ2-6; D perhaps matches TRBD1 (5 bases). The CDR3 totals 13 residues. V lost 9 bases to trimming and J lost 1 base, with 7 bases between them. Germline V gives CDR1 LNHDA, CDR2 SQIVND (reference sequence). CDR3 sequence: CASRASGANVLTF. DNA of the CDR3: TGTGCCAGCAGGGCGTCTGGGGCCAACGTCCTGACTTTC.

J is TRBJ2-7 and V is TRBV7-9; the D gene is possibly TRBD1 (6 bases). This CDR3 is built from 15 residues. Trimming cost V 4 bases and J 2 bases, with 15 bases left between them. Germline V gene lookup returns CDR1 SEHNR and CDR2 FQNEAQ (reference sequence). CDR3 sequence: CASSSPGAGTYEQYF. For the CDR3, the DNA is TGTGCCAGCAGCTCGCCAGGGGCGGGCACCTACGAGCAGTACTTC.

In regard to this clone: The same CDR3 can be traced to other DNA sequences in this sample. This chain connects TRBV3-1 (or the pseudogene TRBV3-2) to TRBJ1-1; D call uncertain. Per germline, CDR1 LGHDT and CDR2 YNNKEL (reference sequence). Trimming removed 2 bases at V and 1 base at J, with 5 bases between. The CDR3 is 13 residues long. CDR3 amino acids: CASSQTENTEAFF. The CDR3 DNA is TGTGCCAGCAGCCAAACTGAGAACACTGAAGCTTTCTTT.

J is TRBJ1-5 and V is TRBV20-1, with D possibly TRBD1 on 5 matching bases. Deletions cut 3 bases from V and 2 bases from J, with 11 bases between. The CDR3 runs 14 residues. Germline values: CDR1 DFQATT, CDR2 SNEGSKA (reference sequence). CDR3 in amino acids: CSASSREGNQPQHF. Here the CDR3 DNA reads TGCAGTGCTAGTAGCAGGGAAGGCAATCAGCCCCAGCATTTT.

This sequence joins TRBV28 and TRBJ2-7, with D possibly TRBD2 on 7 matching bases. CDR3 size: 15 residues. V was shortened by 10 bases and J by 2 bases, with 21 bases between the two germline ends. Germline CDR1 is MDHEN and CDR2 is SYDVKM. Written as DNA, the CDR3 is TGTGCCACTGGAGGGGGGGGCGCGTTACCCTACGAGCAGTACTTC. Protein sequence: CATGGGGALPYEQYF.

This chain joins TRBV12-3 or TRBV12-4 and TRBJ2-1; no clear D gene. This CDR3 has 12 amino acids. The ends were cut back, 3 bases at V and 13 bases at J, with 13 bases in the middle. The CDR3 DNA is TGTGCCAGCAGTTTGGAGTCCGTGGGTCAGTTCTTC. Translated, it gives CASSLESVGQFF.

This sequence joins TRBV2 and TRBJ2-7, with D maybe TRBD2 (5 bases). V was cut by 6 bases and J by 6 bases, with 9 bases left in between. This CDR3 region has 11 residues. From germline, CDR1 is SNHLY and CDR2 FYNNEI. Here the CDR3 reads CASRDLGEQYF. The CDR3 DNA follows: TGTGCCAGCAGGGACTTGGGCGAGCAGTACTTC. Filled out from reference TRBV2 and TRBJ2-7, the complete variable domain reads EPEVTQTPSHQVTQMGQEVILRCVPISNHLYFYWYRQILGQKVEFLVSFYNNEISEKSEIFDDQFSVERPDGSNFTLKIRSTKLEDSAMYFCASRDLGEQYFGPGTRLTVT.

The gene calls are TRBV7-2 and TRBJ1-5; D might be TRBD1 (6 bases). This CDR3 spans 15 amino acids. Trimming shortened V by 1 base and J by 5 bases, and 12 bases separated the two germline ends. Germline CDR1 reads SGHTA; CDR2 reads FQGNSA. The CDR3 loop is CASSLVTGNHQPQHF. As DNA, the CDR3 is TGTGCCAGCAGCTTAGTGACAGGAAATCATCAGCCCCAGCATTTT.

V gene TRBV3-1 (or the pseudogene TRBV3-2) combines with J gene TRBJ2-5, with TRBD2 matching 8 bases. The germline V gene has CDR1 LGHDT and CDR2 YNNKEL (reference sequence). The CDR3 runs 16 residues. Trimming cost V 2 bases and J 0 bases; bases outside gene matches: 5. In DNA form, the CDR3 reads TGTGCCAGCAGCCAAAGGGCGGGAGGATACCAAGAGACCCAGTACTTC. As protein: CASSQRAGGYQETQYF.

The chain combines TRBV9 with TRBJ1-6, with D uncertain. V lost 3 bases and J 14 bases, leaving 9 bases between the germline ends. CDR3 length equals 11 residues. Per germline, CDR1 SGDLS and CDR2 YYNGEE. CDR3 protein: CASSADGALHF. DNA for the CDR3: TGTGCCAGCAGCGCCGACGGAGCCCTCCACTTT.

The chain employs TRBV15 and TRBJ2-3; TRBD1 agrees at 8 bases. The V gene's germline CDR1 is LNHNV and CDR2 YYDKDF (reference sequence). V lost 3 bases to trimming and J lost 0 bases; unmatched junction nucleotides: 2. The CDR3 spans 15 residues. The CDR3 loop reads CATSRDRASTDTQYF. The CDR3 DNA follows: TGTGCCACCAGCAGGGACAGGGCGAGCACAGATACGCAGTATTTT.

V gene TRBV5-1 combines with J gene TRBJ1-4; possible D gene TRBD1, 5 bases. Germline values: CDR1 SGHRS, CDR2 YFSETQ. This CDR3 is built from 14 residues. Trimming cost V 5 bases and J 11 bases, with 19 bases left between them. CDR3 amino acids: CASSEAVSGGKLFF. CDR3 DNA sequence: TGCGCCAGCAGTGAGGCCGTCAGCGGGGGGAAACTGTTTTTT.

This chain joins TRBV6-5 and TRBJ2-1; 13 bases fit TRBD2. The ends lost 8 bases at V and 5 bases at J; junction bases unmatched: 3. The CDR3 spans 14 residues. Per germline, CDR1 MNHEY and CDR2 SVGAGI. For the CDR3, the DNA is TGTGCCAGCTCACTAGCGGGAGGGAACAATGAGCAGTTCTTC. This encodes CASSLAGGNNEQFF.

J is TRBJ2-5 and V is TRBV11-3, with 12 positions matching TRBD2. V trimming: 5 bases; J trimming: 2 bases; junction bases outside the gene matches: 6. Germline-derived CDR1 and CDR2 are SGHNT and YENEEA. This CDR3 is 16 amino acids long. The CDR3 loop is CASSPGLAGNQETQYF. As DNA, the CDR3 is TGTGCCAGCAGCCCAGGACTAGCGGGAAATCAAGAGACCCAGTACTTC. Complete variable domain (other parts from reference TRBV11-3 and TRBJ2-5): EAGVVQSPRYKIIEKKQPVAFWCNPISGHNTLYWYLQNLGQGPELLIRYENEEAVDDSQLPKDRFSAERLKGVDSTLKIQPAELGDSAVYLCASSPGLAGNQETQYFGPGTRLLVL.

J is TRBJ2-5 and V is TRBV7-2; a possible D gene is TRBD2 (6 bases). Germline lookup yields CDR1 SGHTA and CDR2 FQGNSA. V was cut by 2 bases and J by 7 bases, with 17 bases left in between. This CDR3 contains 15 residues. The CDR3 bases are TGTGCCAGCAGCTTAAATACCGAGCGGGTAGGGACCCAGTACTTC. This codes for CASSLNTERVGTQYF.

CDR3 sequence reads: CASSPLDTVQETQYF. The CDR3 coding sequence is TGTGCCAGCTCACCACTAGACACGGTCCAAGAGACCCAGTACTTC. The chain combines TRBV18 with TRBJ2-5, with unresolved D. CDR3 size: 15 residues. Trimming took off 1 base at V and 1 base at J, with 10 bases between the two ends. Germline V gives CDR1 KGHSH, CDR2 LQKENI.

This sequence joins TRBV5-8 and TRBJ2-5; possibly TRBD2 for D (6 bases). This CDR3 is built from 15 residues. Germline-derived CDR1 and CDR2 are SGHTS and YDEGEE. The V gene lost 10 bases and the J gene lost 0 bases, with 19 bases spanning the gap. The CDR3 loop is CAGYLGGAYQETQYF. CDR3 DNA sequence: TGTGCCGGATATCTTGGCGGGGCCTACCAAGAGACCCAGTACTTC.

The rearrangement links TRBV5-8 to TRBJ2-2; weak D call: TRBD1 (5 bases). V lost 4 bases, J lost 5 bases, and 15 bases lay in between. In germline, CDR1 is SGHTS, CDR2 YDEGEE. This CDR3 is 15 amino acids long. This chain's CDR3 is CASSHPQGETGELFF. CDR3 coding DNA: TGTGCCAGCAGCCACCCCCAAGGGGAAACCGGGGAGCTGTTTTTT.

CDR3 sequence (DNA): TGTGCCAGCAGCTTAGTCGCAGGGTGGGAGACCCAGTACTTC. Protein sequence: CASSLVAGWETQYF. The chain links TRBV7-9 to TRBJ2-5; possibly TRBD1 for D (5 bases). The CDR3 is 14 amino acids. Germline V CDR1 and CDR2: SEHNR, FQNEAQ (reference sequence). Trimming cost V 1 base and J 5 bases, with 11 bases left between them. The full variable domain, in which reference TRBV7-9 and TRBJ2-5 provide the parts outside the CDR3, is DTGVSQNPRHKITKRGQNVTFRCDPISEHNRLYWYRQTLGQGPEFLTYFQNEAQLEKSRLLSDRFSAERPKGSFSTLEIQRTEQGDSAMYLCASSLVAGWETQYFGPGTRLLVL.

The J gene is TRBJ1-4, the V gene TRBV3-1 (or the pseudogene TRBV3-2); TRBD1 matches at 9 bases. The germline CDR1 and CDR2 sequences are LGHDT and YNNKEL (reference sequence). V lost 4 bases and J lost 7; bases outside the gene matches: 10. This CDR3 spans 16 amino acids. The CDR3: CASSPQGGTGFEKLFF. CDR3 sequence (DNA): TGTGCCAGCAGCCCCCAGGGCGGGACAGGGTTTGAAAAACTGTTTTTT.

The V call is TRBV10-3, the J call TRBJ2-3; 13 bases are a match to TRBD2. This CDR3 region has 17 residues. Germline V gene sequence: CDR1 ENHRY, CDR2 SYGVKD. The J segment lost 5 bases and the V segment lost 4 bases, leaving 9 bases of the junction unmatched. CDR3 nucleotide sequence: TGTGCCATCAGTGTCAGTCCTCGGACTAGCGGGAGAGATACGCAGTATTTT. It codes for CAISVSPRTSGRDTQYF.

This clone was counted a single time. The rearrangement uses TRBV5-1 and TRBJ2-1; 13 bases are shared with TRBD2. The CDR3 sequence is 17 residues long. The germline CDR1 and CDR2 sequences are SGHRS and YFSETQ. V was clipped by 1 base and J by 9 bases; unmatched bases: 10. In DNA, the CDR3 is TGCGCCAGCAGCTTGACCCCGGGGACTAGCGGGATGGTTGAGCAGTTCTTC. This encodes CASSLTPGTSGMVEQFF.